This TCR beta chain was sequenced in a study of shared clonotypes between healthy human individuals. Germline CDR1 and CDR2: SGHRS and YFSETQ. The CDR3 totals 14 residues. Trimming at V came to 2 bases and at J to 6 bases, leaving 5 bases not matched to a gene. In its sample, this clone was seen many times. The identical CDR3 is also encoded by other nucleotide sequences in the sample. The assay was immunoSEQ multiplex PCR, and TCRdb's table has in-frame clones only and misses some. Of 700,000 or so clones listed, approximately 75% were seen once; the top ten hold approximately 2%. The V gene is TRBV5-1, the J gene TRBJ2-7; 10 bases line up with TRBD1. What was sequenced was memory CD4+ T cells sorted from blood. The subset is: CD45RA-negative fraction. This TCR derives from a woman younger than 45 in good health. Here the CDR3 reads CASSLEGQGREQYF. The CDR3 bases are TGCGCCAGCAGCTTAGAGGGACAGGGGCGCGAGCAGTACTTC.